Listed here are 20 T cell receptor beta chains from one sample, sequenced in a study of blood T cell repertoires in COVID-19. Assay used: immunoSEQ multiplex PCR; TCRdb lists only in-frame clones, some missing. The table shows a few hundred thousand clones, with roughly 90% occurring only once. The sample comprised peripheral blood. The receptors here all came from a woman aged 55-75 years with COVID-19, enrolled during active disease.

The chain recombines TRBV19 with TRBJ1-2; TRBD1 agrees at 8 bases. The CDR3 sequence is 17 residues long. J was trimmed by 5 bases and V by 0 bases; bases with no gene match: 11. CDR1 is LNHDA, CDR2 SQIVND, per germline (reference sequence). CDR3 bases: TGTGCCAGTAGTATAGATGGTGGGACAGGAGCGGTGTATGGCTACACCTTC. Its translation is CASSIDGGTGAVYGYTF.

The chain links TRBV6-6 to TRBJ1-5; possible D gene TRBD1, 6 bases. The CDR3 extends over 14 amino acids. Germline CDR1 is MNHNY and CDR2 is SVGAGI (reference sequence). V shed 8 bases and J shed 2 bases, with 13 bases lying between them. CDR3 in DNA: TGTGCCAGCGGGGGGGGGCTGGGCAATCAGCCCCAGCATTTT. This codes for CASGGGLGNQPQHF.

The rearrangement joins TRBV2 to TRBJ1-5; no clear D gene. Trimming took off 1 base at V and 4 bases at J, with 8 bases between the two ends. The CDR3 runs to 14 residues. Germline V gene lookup returns CDR1 SNHLY and CDR2 FYNNEI. CDR3 sequence: CASSEGIGNQPQHF. In DNA, the CDR3 is TGTGCCAGCAGTGAAGGGATCGGGAATCAGCCCCAGCATTTT.

This chain connects TRBV28 to TRBJ2-2, with D unresolved. This CDR3 is 13 amino acids long. Germline lookup yields CDR1 MDHEN and CDR2 SYDVKM. The germline V and J ends were trimmed by 6 bases and 5 bases, with 10 bases remaining between them. Here the CDR3 reads CASRSRETGELFF. CDR3 sequence (DNA): TGTGCCAGCAGATCTCGAGAGACCGGGGAGCTGTTTTTT.

This clone has just one count. This chain connects TRBV15 to TRBJ1-5; 7 nucleotides match TRBD1. The V gene end was trimmed by 3 bases and the J gene end by 0 bases; junction bases not matched to a gene: 11. The CDR3 is made up of 18 amino acids. CDR1 is LNHNV, CDR2 YYDKDF, per germline (reference sequence). CDR3 nucleotide sequence: TGTGCCACCAGCAGTTACCACGGGACAGCATATAGCAATCAGCCCCAGCATTTT. Translating it yields CATSSYHGTAYSNQPQHF.

The genes are TRBV9 and TRBJ1-3; D gene uncertain. Germline values: CDR1 SGDLS, CDR2 YYNGEE. CDR3 length: 17 residues. The V and J ends lost 0 bases and 5 bases respectively, with 18 bases between them. This CDR3 reads CASSVEEGVRSRNTIYF. In DNA, the CDR3 is TGTGCCAGCAGCGTAGAGGAGGGTGTAAGGTCTAGAAACACCATATATTTT.

The rearrangement uses TRBV19 and TRBJ1-5; tentatively, D is TRBD1 (5 bases). Germline values: CDR1 LNHDA, CDR2 SQIVND (reference sequence). The V and J ends lost 7 bases and 2 bases respectively, with 12 bases between them. This CDR3 has 14 residues. CDR3 DNA: TGTGCCAGTAAGGCGGAAGGGGGCAATCAGCCCCAGCATTTT. Its protein is CASKAEGGNQPQHF.

The rearrangement uses TRBV23-1 and TRBJ1-2; the D is unclear. TRBV23-1 is treated as an ORF (open reading frame) with a function not yet certain. Deletions cut 4 bases from V and 8 bases from J, with 5 bases between. This CDR3 is built from 10 residues. CDR3 DNA: TGCGCCAGCAGTCTCTTGGGCTACACCTTC. Its translation is CASSLLGYTF.

The gene calls are TRBV19 and TRBJ2-1; D might be TRBD2 (5 bases). The CDR3 extends over 13 amino acids. Germline values: CDR1 LNHDA, CDR2 SQIVND (reference sequence). Trimming left V 6 bases short and J 9 bases short, with 15 bases between. CDR3 amino acids: CASRDWALGEQFF. CDR3 sequence (DNA): TGTGCCAGTAGGGACTGGGCCCTCGGTGAGCAGTTCTTC.

V is TRBV18 and J is TRBJ2-7; D is unclear. This CDR3 comprises 13 residues. Trimming stripped 5 bases from V and 2 bases from J, with 10 bases between. The V gene's germline CDR1 is KGHSH and CDR2 LQKENI. CDR3 loop: CASSGSQTYEQYF. The CDR3 DNA reads as TGTGCCAGCTCAGGTTCACAGACCTACGAGCAGTACTTC.

The chain recombines TRBV19 with TRBJ2-7; weak D call: TRBD1 (5 bases). Trimming took off 3 bases at V and 5 bases at J, with 14 bases between the two ends. Per the germline V gene, CDR1 is LNHDA and CDR2 is SQIVND (reference sequence). The CDR3 is made up of 14 amino acids. Here the CDR3 DNA reads TGTGCCAGTAGTATTCAGGGATGGGCGAACGAGCAGTACTTC. It specifies CASSIQGWANEQYF.

V usage is TRBV19 and J usage is TRBJ1-6; 7 bases align to TRBD1. The CDR3 covers 15 residues. V lost 6 bases and J lost 7; bases outside the gene matches: 9. Germline CDR1 and CDR2: LNHDA and SQIVND (reference sequence). CDR3 loop: CASSPRGRKNSPLHF. The CDR3 DNA follows: TGTGCCAGTAGCCCCAGGGGGAGGAAAAATTCACCCCTCCACTTT.

The rearrangement joins TRBV28 to TRBJ1-4; 8 positions match TRBD1. Germline CDR1 reads MDHEN; CDR2 reads SYDVKM. The CDR3 contains 16 residues. V shed 5 bases and J 3 bases; nucleotides not matched to a gene: 8. The DNA for the CDR3 is TGTGCCAGCAGTCTTCCCAGGGGGCTCTCTAATGAAAAACTGTTTTTT. Amino acid sequence: CASSLPRGLSNEKLFF.

This clone was seen once. CDR3 protein: CAISDRTGDHQPQHF. The CDR3 nucleotides read TGTGCCATCAGTGATAGGACAGGGGACCATCAGCCCCAGCATTTT. V is TRBV10-3 and J is TRBJ1-5; 9 positions match TRBD1. J was trimmed by 5 bases and V by 3 bases; bases with no gene match: 5. The CDR3 totals 15 residues. Germline CDR1 ENHRY, CDR2 SYGVKD.

V usage is TRBV5-1 and J usage is TRBJ1-1; D is perhaps TRBD1 (5 bases). This CDR3 is built from 14 residues. V lost 0 bases and J lost 4, with 10 bases in between. CDR1 and CDR2 (germline): SGHRS, YFSETQ. The CDR3 protein is CASSLVQGSTEAFF. The CDR3 DNA is TGCGCCAGCAGCTTGGTCCAGGGAAGCACTGAAGCTTTCTTT.

This sequence joins TRBV5-4 and TRBJ1-2; 11 bases are shared with TRBD1. From germline, CDR1 is SGHNT and CDR2 YYREEE (reference sequence). V shed 2 bases, J shed 5 bases, and the junction held 14 bases outside the gene matches. The CDR3 is 18 residues long. This CDR3 reads CASSFPGTGGAKGYGYTF. CDR3 in DNA: TGTGCCAGCAGCTTCCCCGGGACAGGGGGTGCCAAGGGGTATGGCTACACCTTC.

The genes are TRBV5-1 and TRBJ1-3; 7 bases are shared with TRBD1. Germline CDR1 SGHRS, CDR2 YFSETQ. CDR3 length: 14 residues. Unmatched junction bases numbered 3, after V lost 2 bases and J lost 4 bases. The CDR3: CASSLQGTGNTIYF. The CDR3 DNA sequence: TGCGCCAGCAGCTTACAGGGGACCGGAAACACCATATATTTT. The variable domain in full, with the rest retrieved from reference TRBV5-1 and TRBJ1-3, is KAGVTQTPRYLIKTRGQQVTLSCSPISGHRSVSWYQQTPGQGLQFLFEYFSETQRNKGNFPGRFSGRQFSNSRSEMNVSTLELGDSALYLCASSLQGTGNTIYFGEGSWLTVV.

V usage is TRBV7-2 and J usage is TRBJ1-1; no clear D gene. Germline values: CDR1 SGHTA, CDR2 FQGNSA. The CDR3 length is 13 residues. V shed 2 bases and J shed 11 bases, with 15 bases lying between them. The CDR3: CASSLSSWLAAFF. CDR3 DNA: TGTGCCAGCAGCTTATCTAGTTGGTTGGCGGCTTTCTTT.

This clone is a singleton in its sample. The sample carries other DNA sequences with the same CDR3. The rearrangement links TRBV12-3 or TRBV12-4 to TRBJ2-5; D gene unclear. Trimming removed 2 bases at V and 5 bases at J, with 3 bases between. This CDR3 is built from 11 residues. The CDR3 DNA is TGTGCCAGCAGTTTACGGGAGACCCAGTACTTC. It specifies CASSLRETQYF.

CDR3 nucleotides: TGCGCCAGCAGCCACCTAGGGACAGGGATGAATCAGCCCCAGCATTTT. This codes for CASSHLGTGMNQPQHF. This sequence joins TRBV4-1 and TRBJ1-5; 9 bases fit TRBD1. With V trimmed by 3 bases and J by 4 bases, 7 bases remained unmatched. The CDR3 spans 16 residues. CDR1 is MGHRA and CDR2 is YSYEKL in the germline V gene.